This paragraph covers one T cell receptor (beta chain) sequence. Antigen unknown. The sample is drawn from a study of post-analysis software for immune sequencing data. General study findings and limits: Controls showed lower frequencies than patients for several TRBV segments, and TRBV5-6, TRBV5-1 and TRBV20-1 were among these.

Built from TCR beta cDNA, the libraries had unique molecular identifiers in them. Each sample of roughly 0.9 to 11 million input T cells yielded around 500,000 cDNA molecules, so each molecule approximated one T cell. Each CDR3 protein gets one entry after TCRdb re-called the PCR reads with MiXCR. Seen here are about 160,000 distinct CDR3 sequences, 35% to 40% observed once, and the top ten hold 25% to 35%. Trimming removed 7 bases from V and 5 bases from J, with 14 bases in between. The V gene's germline CDR1 is LGHDT and CDR2 YNNKEL (reference sequence). This CDR3 spans 13 amino acids. This clonotype was sampled from a girl between 5 and 17 years old with multiple sclerosis. The chain joins TRBV3-1 to TRBJ1-1, with D unclear. Material: blood, obtained after autologous hematopoietic stem cell transplantation. The CDR3 DNA is TGTGCCAGCACCCTGACCCGCGGAACTGAAGCTTTCTTT. This codes for CASTLTRGTEAFF.